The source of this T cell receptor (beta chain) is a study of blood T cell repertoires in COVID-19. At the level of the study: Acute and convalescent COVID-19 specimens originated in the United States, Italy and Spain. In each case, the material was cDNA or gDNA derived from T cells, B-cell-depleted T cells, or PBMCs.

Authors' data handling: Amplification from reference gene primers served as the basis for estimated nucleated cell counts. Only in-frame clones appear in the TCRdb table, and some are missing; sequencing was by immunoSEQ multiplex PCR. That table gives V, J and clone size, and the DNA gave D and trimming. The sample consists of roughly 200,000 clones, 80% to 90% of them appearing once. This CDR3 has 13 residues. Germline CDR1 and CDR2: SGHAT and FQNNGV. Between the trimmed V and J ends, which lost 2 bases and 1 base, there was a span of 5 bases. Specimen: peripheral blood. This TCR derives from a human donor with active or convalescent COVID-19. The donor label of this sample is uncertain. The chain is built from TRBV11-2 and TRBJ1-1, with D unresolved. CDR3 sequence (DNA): TGTGCCAGCAGCTTACCAGGGAACACTGAAGCTTTCTTT. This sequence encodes CASSLPGNTEAFF.